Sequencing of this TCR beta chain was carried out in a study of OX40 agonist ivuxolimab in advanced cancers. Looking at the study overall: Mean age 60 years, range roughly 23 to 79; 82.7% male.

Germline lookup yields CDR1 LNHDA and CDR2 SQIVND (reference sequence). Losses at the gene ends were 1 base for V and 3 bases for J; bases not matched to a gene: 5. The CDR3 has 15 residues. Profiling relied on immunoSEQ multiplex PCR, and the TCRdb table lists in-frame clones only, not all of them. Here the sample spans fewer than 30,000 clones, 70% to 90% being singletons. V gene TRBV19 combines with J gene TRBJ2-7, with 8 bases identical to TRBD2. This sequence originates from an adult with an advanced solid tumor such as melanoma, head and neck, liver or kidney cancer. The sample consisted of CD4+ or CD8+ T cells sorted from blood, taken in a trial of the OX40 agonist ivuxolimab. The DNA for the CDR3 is TGTGCCAGTAGTATAGCTCGGGGGGGGATCTACGAGCAGTACTTC. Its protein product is CASSIARGGIYEQYF.